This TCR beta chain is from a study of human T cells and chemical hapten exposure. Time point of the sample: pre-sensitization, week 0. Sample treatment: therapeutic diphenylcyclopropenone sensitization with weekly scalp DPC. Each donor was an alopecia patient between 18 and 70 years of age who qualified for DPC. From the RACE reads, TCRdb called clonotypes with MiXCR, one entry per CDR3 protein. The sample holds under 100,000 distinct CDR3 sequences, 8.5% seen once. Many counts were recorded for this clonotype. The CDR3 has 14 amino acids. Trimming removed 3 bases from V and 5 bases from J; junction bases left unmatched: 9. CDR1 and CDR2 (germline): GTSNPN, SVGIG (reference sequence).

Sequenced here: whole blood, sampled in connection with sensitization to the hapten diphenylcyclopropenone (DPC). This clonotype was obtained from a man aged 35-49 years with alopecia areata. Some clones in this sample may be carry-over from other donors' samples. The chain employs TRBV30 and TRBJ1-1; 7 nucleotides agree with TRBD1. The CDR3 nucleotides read TGTGCCTGGAGAGTAGCAGGGGGTGAAACTGAAGCTTTCTTT. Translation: CAWRVAGGETEAFF.